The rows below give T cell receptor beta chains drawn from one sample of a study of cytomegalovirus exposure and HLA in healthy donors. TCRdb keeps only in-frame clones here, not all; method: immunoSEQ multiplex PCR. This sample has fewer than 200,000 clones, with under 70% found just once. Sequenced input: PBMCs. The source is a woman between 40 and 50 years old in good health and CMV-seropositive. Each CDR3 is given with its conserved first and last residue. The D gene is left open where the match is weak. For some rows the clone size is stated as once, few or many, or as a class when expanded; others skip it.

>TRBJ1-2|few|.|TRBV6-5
CASSYSFGRDGGYTF
TGTGCCAGCAGTTACTCCTTCGGGCGGGATGGTGGCTACACCTTC
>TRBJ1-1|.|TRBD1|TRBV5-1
CASSSSSGTGCLWFF
TGCGCCAGCAGCTCCTCTTCCGGGACAGGGTGCTTGTGGTTCTTT
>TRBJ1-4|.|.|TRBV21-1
CVGTGGWLFF
TGTGTAGGGACAGGGGGGTGGCTGTTTTTT
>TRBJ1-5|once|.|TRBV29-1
CSVRRDSNQPQHF
TGCAGCGTCCGGAGGGACAGCAATCAGCCCCAGCATTTT
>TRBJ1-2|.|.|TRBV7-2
CASSLVVTSGGAGYTF
TGTGCCAGCAGCTTAGTTGTGACTAGCGGGGGGGCGGGCTACACCTTC
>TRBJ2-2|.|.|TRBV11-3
CASSIAGGTGELFF
TGTGCCAGCAGCATAGCCGGCGGCACCGGGGAGCTGTTTTTT
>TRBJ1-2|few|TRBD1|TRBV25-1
CASSETGGASGYTF
TGTGCCAGCAGTGAGACAGGGGGCGCCTCTGGCTACACCTTC
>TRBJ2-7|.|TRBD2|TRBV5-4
CASSFGLAENYEQYF
TGTGCCAGCAGCTTTGGACTAGCGGAGAACTACGAGCAGTACTTC
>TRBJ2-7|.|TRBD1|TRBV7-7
CASSKMTGDNYEQYF
TGTGCTAGCAGCAAAATGACAGGGGACAACTACGAGCAGTACTTC
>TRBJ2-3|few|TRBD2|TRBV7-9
CASSTGLAGGTDTQYF
TGTGCCAGCAGCACTGGACTAGCGGGGGGCACAGATACGCAGTATTTT
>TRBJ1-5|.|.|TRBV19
CASSSTYRYNQPQHF
TGTGCCAGTAGTTCGACCTACAGATACAATCAGCCCCAGCATTTT
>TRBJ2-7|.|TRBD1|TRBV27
CASSLTDRGSYEQYF
TGTGCCAGCAGTTTAACGGACAGGGGGTCCTACGAGCAGTACTTC
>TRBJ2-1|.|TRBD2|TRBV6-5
CASRTGTSVYNEQFF
TGTGCCAGCAGAACCGGGACTAGCGTCTACAATGAGCAGTTCTTC
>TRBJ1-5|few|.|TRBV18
CASSSNRAQPQHF
TGTGCCAGCTCAAGTAACAGGGCCCAGCCCCAGCATTTT
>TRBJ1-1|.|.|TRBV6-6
CASSPGQNTEAFF
TGTGCCAGCAGTCCCGGACAGAACACTGAAGCTTTCTTT
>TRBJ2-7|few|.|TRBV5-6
CASSLMGPLSYEQYF
TGTGCCAGCAGCTTGATGGGGCCCTTGTCCTACGAGCAGTACTTC
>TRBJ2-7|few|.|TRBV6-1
CASTLRQDAYEQYF
TGTGCCAGCACCTTGAGACAGGACGCCTACGAGCAGTACTTC
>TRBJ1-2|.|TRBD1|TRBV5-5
CASRSGTANYGYTF
TGTGCCAGCCGGTCCGGGACAGCTAACTATGGCTACACCTTC
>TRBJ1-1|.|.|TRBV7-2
CASSLSPGRGTEAFF
TGTGCCAGCAGCTTATCCCCAGGAAGGGGGACTGAAGCTTTCTTT
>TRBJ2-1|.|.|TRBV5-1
CASSWQGADEQFF
TGCGCCAGCAGCTGGCAGGGCGCGGATGAGCAGTTCTTC
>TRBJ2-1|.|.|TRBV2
CASREILAAQGNEQFF
TGTGCCAGCAGGGAAATCCTAGCCGCGCAAGGAAATGAGCAGTTCTTC
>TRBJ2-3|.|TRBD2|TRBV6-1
CASSEPRFWSGDTDTQYF
TGTGCCAGCAGTGAACCCCGGTTCTGGAGCGGGGACACAGATACGCAGTATTTT
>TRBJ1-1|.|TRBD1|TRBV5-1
CASSFGTGTEAFF
TGCGCCAGCAGCTTTGGGACAGGGACTGAAGCTTTCTTT
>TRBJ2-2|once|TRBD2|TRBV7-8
CASYYLGLAGDFTGELFF
TGTGCCAGCTATTATTTGGGACTAGCGGGGGATTTCACCGGGGAGCTGTTTTTT
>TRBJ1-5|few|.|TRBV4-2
CASSQGRVNQPQHF
TGTGCCAGCAGCCAAGGGCGGGTCAATCAGCCCCAGCATTTT
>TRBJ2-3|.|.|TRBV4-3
CASSPSGRGSSTDTQYF
TGCGCCAGCAGCCCCTCTGGGCGGGGATCTAGCACAGATACGCAGTATTTT
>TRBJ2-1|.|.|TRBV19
CASSLGAPREQFF
TGTGCCAGTAGTTTGGGGGCCCCCCGGGAGCAGTTCTTC
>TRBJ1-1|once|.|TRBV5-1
CASSLVRGFTEAFF
TGCGCCAGCAGCTTAGTAAGGGGCTTCACTGAAGCTTTCTTT
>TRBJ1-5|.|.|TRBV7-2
CASSGSGNQPQHF
TGTGCCAGCAGCGGTTCGGGAAATCAGCCCCAGCATTTT
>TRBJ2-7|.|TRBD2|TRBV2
CASSATSGQASEQYF
TGTGCCAGCAGCGCTACTAGCGGGCAAGCCTCCGAGCAGTACTTC
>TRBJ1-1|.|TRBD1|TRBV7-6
CASSLDVPGTVNTEAFF
TGTGCCAGCAGCTTAGACGTTCCCGGGACAGTGAACACTGAAGCTTTCTTT
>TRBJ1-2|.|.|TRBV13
CASSLDGAGGYTF
TGTGCCAGCAGCTTGGACGGGGCGGGGGGCTACACCTTC
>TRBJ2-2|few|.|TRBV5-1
CASSLQGPGELFF
TGCGCCAGCAGCTTACAGGGACCCGGGGAGCTGTTTTTT
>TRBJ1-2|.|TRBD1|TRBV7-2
CASSPGQAVIGYGYPF
TGTGCCAGCAGCCCAGGACAGGCGGTGATTGGCTATGGCTACCCCTTC
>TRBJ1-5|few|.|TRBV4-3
CASSQDRGQPQHF
TGCGCCAGCAGCCAAGATAGAGGGCAGCCCCAGCATTTT
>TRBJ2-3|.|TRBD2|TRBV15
CATSRTSGRTDTQYF
TGTGCCACCAGCCGGACTAGCGGCCGCACAGATACGCAGTATTTT
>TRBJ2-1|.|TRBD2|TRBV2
CASTYAASGPGNEQFF
TGTGCCAGCACCTACGCCGCTAGCGGCCCCGGAAATGAGCAGTTCTTC
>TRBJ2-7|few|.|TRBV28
CASRFEREQYF
TGTGCCAGCCGCTTCGAGCGGGAGCAGTACTTC
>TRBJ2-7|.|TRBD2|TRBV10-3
CAISSSGGDYEQYF
TGTGCCATCAGTTCTAGCGGGGGGGACTACGAGCAGTACTTC
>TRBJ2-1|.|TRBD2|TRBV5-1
CASSLAAWASGRVMGNEQFF
TGCGCCAGCAGCTTGGCCGCTTGGGCTAGCGGGAGGGTGATGGGGAATGAGCAGTTCTTC
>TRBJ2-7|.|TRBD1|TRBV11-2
CASSLRTGGPSYEQYF
TGTGCCAGCAGCTTACGAACAGGGGGGCCCTCCTACGAGCAGTACTTC
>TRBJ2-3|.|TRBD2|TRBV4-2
CASSQTSGGFTDTQYF
TGTGCCAGCAGCCAAACTAGCGGGGGTTTCACAGATACGCAGTATTTT
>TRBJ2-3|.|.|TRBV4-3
CAAGEGRTDTQYF
TGCGCCGCCGGAGAGGGGAGGACAGATACGCAGTATTTT
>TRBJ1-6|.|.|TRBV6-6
CASSYGGFYNSPLHF
TGTGCCAGCAGTTACGGGGGCTTTTATAATTCACCCCTCCACTTT
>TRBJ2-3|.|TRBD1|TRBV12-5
CASGPQTGTVSTDTQYF
TGTGCTAGTGGTCCCCAAACAGGGACAGTTAGCACAGATACGCAGTATTTT
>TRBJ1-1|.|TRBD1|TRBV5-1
CASSLGQGYGTEAFF
TGCGCCAGCAGCTTGGGACAGGGTTACGGCACTGAAGCTTTCTTT
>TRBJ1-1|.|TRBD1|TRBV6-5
CASSYGTGGLHTEAFF
TGTGCCAGCAGTTACGGGACAGGGGGCCTCCACACTGAAGCTTTCTTT
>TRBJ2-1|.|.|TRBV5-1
CASSLQGAFGINEQFF
TGCGCCAGCAGCTTACAGGGAGCATTTGGGATCAATGAGCAGTTCTTC
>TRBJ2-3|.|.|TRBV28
CASRKPTVTMGDTQYF
TGTGCCAGCAGAAAACCGACAGTGACGATGGGAGATACGCAGTATTTT
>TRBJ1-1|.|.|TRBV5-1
CASSFGTSYTEAFF
TGCGCCAGCAGCTTCGGGACATCCTACACTGAAGCTTTCTTT
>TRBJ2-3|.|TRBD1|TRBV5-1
CASSAAGQGSTDTQYF
TGCGCCAGCAGCGCGGCCGGACAGGGTAGCACAGATACGCAGTATTTT
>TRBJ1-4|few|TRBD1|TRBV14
CASSQDPPGTGVTTNEKLFF
TGTGCCAGCAGCCAAGATCCCCCCGGGACAGGGGTAACAACTAATGAAAAACTGTTTTTT
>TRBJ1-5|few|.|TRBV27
CASSFSGGRPQHF
TGTGCCAGCAGTTTCTCCGGGGGAAGGCCCCAGCATTTT
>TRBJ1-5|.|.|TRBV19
CAGKDSLSSNQPQHF
TGTGCCGGGAAGGACAGCCTTTCTAGCAATCAGCCCCAGCATTTT
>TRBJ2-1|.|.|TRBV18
CASSPHQEGGQFF
TGTGCCAGCTCACCACACCAAGAAGGGGGGCAGTTCTTC
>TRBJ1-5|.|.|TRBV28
CASRLGRGAQPQHF
TGTGCCAGCAGGTTGGGCAGGGGAGCCCAGCCCCAGCATTTT
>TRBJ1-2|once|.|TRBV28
CASSWGREGGYTF
TGTGCCAGCAGTTGGGGCAGGGAAGGTGGCTACACCTTC
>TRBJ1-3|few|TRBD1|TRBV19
CASSSPGQGSGNTIYF
TGTGCCAGTAGTAGCCCAGGACAGGGCTCTGGAAACACCATATATTTT